This passage covers 28 T cell receptor beta chains from one sample sequenced in a study of early T cells in non-severe SARS-CoV-2 infection (dated by TCRdb to about 2021). The receptor library was made with 5' RACE. The run used a NextSeq 500. In-frame beta chains were kept once TCRdb had trimmed the public reads at Q25 with fastp and called clones with MiXCR. Every distinct CDR3 protein forms one entry, paired with its most common genes and DNA. Counted in this sample were about 50,000 distinct CDR3 sequences; over 8% of them appeared once. The ten largest account for approximately 5.3% of the sample. The material was whole blood, obtained at baseline. The source of these receptors is an adult who was a healthcare worker with PCR-confirmed SARS-CoV-2 infection or an uninfected control (not recorded which).

This clonotype has more than one count but fewer than ten. In DNA form, the CDR3 reads TGTGCCAGTAGTTTACGGACTGGTGAGCAGTTCTTC. Its translation is CASSLRTGEQFF. This chain uses TRBV19 with TRBJ2-1; a possible D gene is TRBD2 (5 bases). This CDR3 region has 12 residues. Trimming stripped 5 bases from V and 9 bases from J, with 11 bases between. Germline V gene lookup returns CDR1 LNHDA and CDR2 SQIVND (reference sequence).

The rearrangement uses TRBV5-4 and TRBJ1-2; D gene uncertain. Germline V gene lookup returns CDR1 SGHNT and CDR2 YYREEE (reference sequence). The CDR3 loop spans 16 amino acids. V lost 0 bases and J 0 bases, leaving 12 bases between the germline ends. The CDR3 protein is CASSLAVTASNYGYTF. CDR3 DNA: TGTGCCAGCAGCTTGGCCGTAACGGCTTCTAACTATGGCTACACCTTC.

This clonotype showed up many times. The rearrangement uses TRBV19 and TRBJ2-3, with 7 positions matching TRBD2. CDR1 is LNHDA and CDR2 is SQIVND in the germline V gene (reference sequence). The CDR3 has 15 amino acids. V lost 3 bases to trimming and J lost 0 bases; unmatched junction nucleotides: 3. CDR3 nucleotides: TGTGCCAGTAGTATCCCTAGCGGAAGCACAGATACGCAGTATTTT. Translating gives CASSIPSGSTDTQYF.

This clonotype has ten or more counts. One end of the junction is discordant with germline, which a read error may explain. The genes are TRBV19 and TRBJ2-6, with TRBD1 as a possible D gene (5 bases). The CDR3 runs to 14 residues. Per germline, CDR1 LNHDA and CDR2 SQIVND (reference sequence). For the CDR3, the DNA is TGTGCCAGTAGTGTAGACTCTGGGGCCAACGTCCTGATTTTC. Translating it yields CASSVDSGANVLIF.

This clonotype was counted many times. V usage is TRBV29-1 and J usage is TRBJ1-3, with a weak D call TRBD1 (5 bases). The CDR3 runs 12 residues. Trimming pared 4 bases from V and 6 bases from J, leaving 10 bases between. Per germline, CDR1 SQVTM and CDR2 ANQGSEA. The CDR3 sequence is CSVALTENTIYF. DNA for the CDR3: TGCAGCGTTGCTCTGACAGAAAACACCATATATTTT.

In its sample, this clonotype was seen a few times. The chain recombines TRBV29-1 with TRBJ2-1, with D unclear. The germline V gene has CDR1 SQVTM and CDR2 ANQGSEA. V lost 3 bases, J lost 9 bases, and 27 bases lay in between. The CDR3 totals 17 residues. CDR3 bases: TGCAGCGTTGACTCCCCTCGTGCTGCCGCTAGATTGGGTGAGCAGTTCTTC. Residues: CSVDSPRAAARLGEQFF.

This clonotype was observed at least ten times. V usage is TRBV9 and J usage is TRBJ1-4; D is uncertain. V lost 0 bases and J 2 bases, leaving 23 bases between the germline ends. In germline, CDR1 is SGDLS, CDR2 YYNGEE. This CDR3 contains 20 residues. The CDR3 reads CASSVGPSRPIDNTNEKLFF. CDR3 nucleotide sequence: TGTGCCAGCAGCGTAGGACCCTCCAGACCGATAGACAATACTAATGAAAAACTGTTTTTT.

Many counts were recorded for this clonotype. V usage is TRBV20-1 and J usage is TRBJ1-2; maybe TRBD1 (5 bases). Germline V lookup: CDR1 DFQATT, CDR2 SNEGSKA (reference sequence). Trimming took off 6 bases at V and 4 bases at J, with 18 bases between the two ends. The CDR3 totals 14 residues. CDR3 sequence: CSAYGAGTVYGYTF. In DNA form, the CDR3 reads TGCAGTGCCTATGGGGCAGGGACGGTCTATGGCTACACCTTC.

This clonotype was counted many times. The chain couples TRBV2 to TRBJ1-2; D possibly corresponds to TRBD1 (5 bases). CDR1 and CDR2 from the germline V gene are SNHLY and FYNNEI. The CDR3 contains 13 residues. Trimming shortened V by 6 bases and J by 2 bases, and 10 bases separated the two germline ends. CDR3 sequence (DNA): TGTGCCAGCAGCCGGGGCGGAAACTATGGCTACACCTTC. This sequence encodes CASSRGGNYGYTF.

This chain connects TRBV5-4 to TRBJ2-3; D is perhaps TRBD1 or TRBD2 (5 bases each). V shed 1 base and J shed 1 base, with 10 bases lying between them. Per the germline V gene, CDR1 is SGHNT and CDR2 is YYREEE (reference sequence). The CDR3 runs 15 residues. The CDR3 coding sequence is TGTGCCAGCAGCTTGAAGGTGGGGGGCACAGATACGCAGTATTTT. As protein: CASSLKVGGTDTQYF.

This clonotype was picked up a small number of times. The gene calls are TRBV10-3 and TRBJ1-1, with 7 bases lining up with TRBD1. V was clipped by 6 bases and J by 0 bases; unmatched bases: 4. Germline V CDR1 and CDR2: ENHRY, SYGVKD. The CDR3 has 14 residues. CDR3 residues: CAISGTEMNTEAFF. The CDR3 DNA is TGTGCCATCAGCGGGACAGAAATGAACACTGAAGCTTTCTTT.

This chain uses TRBV6-1 with TRBJ1-6; D is unclear. The V end lost 2 bases, the J end lost 8 bases, and 10 bases lay between the germline ends. In germline, CDR1 is MNHNS, CDR2 SASEGT. The CDR3 contains 14 residues. In nucleotides, the CDR3 is TGTGCCAGCAGTGAATGGCTACAAGATTCACCCCTCCACTTT. Protein product: CASSEWLQDSPLHF.

The V and J genes are TRBV30 and TRBJ1-1, with a weak D call TRBD1 (5 bases). This CDR3 is built from 11 residues. Germline V CDR1 and CDR2: GTSNPN, SVGIG (reference sequence). V shed 5 bases and J shed 9 bases, with 13 bases lying between them. CDR3 sequence (DNA): TGTGCCTGGGATCGCTGGACAAAAGCTTTCTTT. It translates to CAWDRWTKAFF.

The genes are TRBV30 and TRBJ1-5; unclear D gene. The V and J ends lost 1 base and 6 bases respectively, with 10 bases between them. The CDR3 sequence is 13 residues long. Per germline, CDR1 GTSNPN and CDR2 SVGIG (reference sequence). The CDR3 region is CAWSGTSGQPQHF. In DNA, the CDR3 is TGTGCCTGGAGTGGGACCTCGGGTCAGCCCCAGCATTTT. The entire variable domain, with the rest obtained from reference TRBV30 and TRBJ1-5, is as follows: SQTIHQWPATLVQPVGSPLSLECTVEGTSNPNLYWYRQAAGRGLQLLFYSVGIGQISSEVPQNLSASRPQDRQFILSSKKLLLSDSGFYLCAWSGTSGQPQHFGDGTRLSIL.

This clonotype was seen repeatedly, ten times or more. The chain links TRBV5-1 to TRBJ1-3, with D perhaps matching TRBD1 (5 bases). This CDR3 is built from 14 residues. The ends were cut back, 9 bases at V and 0 bases at J, with 13 bases in the middle. The germline V gene encodes CDR1 SGHRS and CDR2 YFSETQ. The CDR3 spells CATSEGPSGNTIYF. CDR3 in DNA: TGCGCCACCTCCGAGGGACCCTCTGGAAACACCATATATTTT.

V is TRBV4-3 and J is TRBJ2-1; D call uncertain. This CDR3 comprises 13 residues. From germline, CDR1 is LGHNA and CDR2 YSLEER. V lost 0 bases to trimming and J lost 6 bases, with 6 bases between them. The CDR3 region is CASSQESGNEQFF. The CDR3 DNA reads as TGCGCCAGCAGCCAAGAGTCGGGCAATGAGCAGTTCTTC.

Only a few counts were recorded for this clonotype. The chain joins TRBV18 to TRBJ2-6; tentatively, D is TRBD1 (6 bases). The CDR3 runs 14 residues. CDR1 is KGHSH and CDR2 is LQKENI in the germline V gene. Trimming took off 7 bases at V and 4 bases at J, with 11 bases between the two ends. The CDR3 is CASFTGTGANVLTF. The CDR3 nucleotides read TGTGCCAGCTTTACAGGGACCGGGGCCAACGTCCTGACTTTC.

The chain uses TRBV5-1 and TRBJ2-7; the D gene is possibly TRBD1 (5 bases). V gave up 2 bases and J gave up 7 bases, with 16 bases separating them. The germline gives CDR1 SGHRS, CDR2 YFSETQ. This CDR3 has 14 amino acids. This CDR3 is CASSFWGPAAEQYF. DNA for the CDR3: TGCGCCAGCAGCTTTTGGGGCCCTGCGGCGGAGCAGTACTTC.

This clonotype was detected a few times. The J gene is TRBJ2-2, the V gene TRBV20-1; 8 nucleotides line up with TRBD1. There are 15 residues in the CDR3. After removal of 6 bases from V and 4 bases from J, the junction contained 10 bases not matched to a gene. Looked up from germline, CDR1 is DFQATT and CDR2 is SNEGSKA (reference sequence). The CDR3 DNA sequence: TGCAGTGCCTTATCTGGACAGGGCACCACCGGGGAGCTGTTTTTT. Translated: CSALSGQGTTGELFF.

This clonotype was counted only a few times. This chain uses TRBV10-3 with TRBJ2-1, with no clear D. This CDR3 is built from 15 residues. Trimming pared 4 bases from V and 8 bases from J, leaving 18 bases between. CDR1 and CDR2 from the germline V gene are ENHRY and SYGVKD. The CDR3: CAISGGDRVKDEQFF. The CDR3 nucleotides read TGTGCCATCAGTGGTGGAGATAGGGTCAAGGATGAGCAGTTCTTC.

This clonotype was counted many times. The chain joins TRBV12-3 or TRBV12-4 to TRBJ1-1; the D gene is possibly TRBD1 (5 bases). V gave up 3 bases and J gave up 6 bases, with 8 bases separating them. CDR3 length equals 12 residues. DNA for the CDR3: TGTGCCAGCAGTTTCGGGGCGGCTGAAGCTTTCTTT. Translating gives CASSFGAAEAFF.

The V gene is TRBV28, the J gene TRBJ2-1; tentative D call: TRBD2 (6 bases). V gave up 4 bases and J gave up 12 bases, with 19 bases separating them. Germline V gives CDR1 MDHEN, CDR2 SYDVKM. The CDR3 has 14 amino acids. CDR3 DNA: TGTGCCAGCAGTTCGGGAGCAAATCGAATATTGCAGTTCTTC. It is translated as CASSSGANRILQFF.

This clonotype was counted only a few times. This chain uses TRBV29-1 with TRBJ2-1; D not certain. V lost 3 bases and J lost 4, with 7 bases in between. The CDR3 consists of 12 residues. In germline, CDR1 is SQVTM, CDR2 ANQGSEA. The CDR3: CSVEDRYNEQFF. CDR3 sequence (DNA): TGCAGCGTTGAGGATAGATACAATGAGCAGTTCTTC.

In this sample, this clonotype turned up a few times. The rearrangement uses TRBV5-8 and TRBJ2-7; tentatively, D is TRBD2 (5 bases). The germline V gene has CDR1 SGHTS and CDR2 YDEGEE. V was shortened by 2 bases and J by 4 bases, with 19 bases between the two germline ends. The CDR3 has 16 amino acids. As DNA, the CDR3 is TGTGCCAGCAGCTTTCTTCTTCGGTCGGGAATTTACGAGCAGTACTTC. The encoded protein is CASSFLLRSGIYEQYF.

This chain links TRBV27 with TRBJ1-1; D gene unclear. Germline lookup yields CDR1 MNHEY and CDR2 SMNVEV (reference sequence). The CDR3 covers 14 residues. V was trimmed by 2 bases and J by 1 base, leaving 8 bases between them. CDR3 nucleotide sequence: TGTGCCAGCAGTTTAAAGCCGGGGAACACTGAAGCTTTCTTT. Translation: CASSLKPGNTEAFF.

This clonotype was counted at least ten times. V usage is TRBV6-1 and J usage is TRBJ1-5, with TRBD1 matching over 8 bases. Germline CDR1 is MNHNS and CDR2 is SASEGT. The CDR3 runs to 15 residues. Losses at the gene ends were 6 bases for V and 3 bases for J; bases not matched to a gene: 7. CDR3 sequence reads: CASRSDRGINQPQHF. DNA for the CDR3: TGTGCCAGCAGGAGCGACAGGGGAATCAATCAGCCCCAGCATTTT.

The V gene is TRBV5-1, the J gene TRBJ1-5, with D hard to call. Per germline, CDR1 SGHRS and CDR2 YFSETQ. Trimming pared 2 bases from V and 0 bases from J, leaving 9 bases between. The CDR3 runs 15 residues. The DNA of the CDR3 is TGCGCCAGCAGCTTAGTGGGAAATAGCAATCAGCCCCAGCATTTT. Translated, it gives CASSLVGNSNQPQHF.

V usage is TRBV10-3 and J usage is TRBJ1-1; a possible D gene is TRBD1 (5 bases). CDR3 length equals 11 residues. Trimming cost V 9 bases and J 5 bases, with 10 bases left between them. In germline, CDR1 is ENHRY, CDR2 SYGVKD. CDR3 nucleotides: TGTGCCATGGGGACCGGTACTGAAGCTTTCTTT. Translation gives CAMGTGTEAFF.